Presented here are 23 T cell receptor beta chains from one specimen sequenced in a study of blood T cell repertoires in COVID-19. Profiling relied on immunoSEQ multiplex PCR, and the TCRdb table lists in-frame clones only, not all of them. The sample yields just over 300,000 clones, about nine tenths seen once. Sequencing was performed on peripheral blood. These receptors all stem from a man between 18 and 35 years old with active or convalescent COVID-19.

This clone was counted only a few times. This chain links TRBV2 with TRBJ1-2; the D gene is possibly TRBD1 (6 bases). V was cut by 5 bases and J by 4 bases, with 11 bases left in between. Germline CDR1 is SNHLY and CDR2 is FYNNEI. The CDR3 loop spans 13 amino acids. CDR3: CASSYTGSYGYTF. Written as DNA, the CDR3 is TGTGCCAGCAGTTACACAGGGTCCTATGGCTACACCTTC.

The chain recombines TRBV5-4 with TRBJ1-1; 7 positions agree with TRBD1. Germline V gives CDR1 SGHNT, CDR2 YYREEE (reference sequence). With 4 bases clipped from V and 5 bases from J, the junction kept 11 bases outside the gene matches. CDR3 size: 15 residues. The DNA of the CDR3 is TGTGCCAGCAGCGAAGAGGCAGGGGGGAGGACTGAAGCTTTCTTT. Residues: CASSEEAGGRTEAFF.

This chain links TRBV6-4 with TRBJ2-3, with TRBD2 identical over 12 bases. The CDR3 has 15 residues. The V and J ends lost 6 bases and 5 bases, in that order; junction bases with no gene match: 6. CDR1 is MRHNA and CDR2 is SNTAGT in the germline V gene. The CDR3 DNA is TGTGCCAGCAGCCCATCACTAGCGGGAGGAGATACGCAGTATTTT. This gives the protein CASSPSLAGGDTQYF.

The V gene is TRBV7-9, the J gene TRBJ1-1, with D possibly TRBD1 on 5 matching bases. V was clipped by 5 bases and J by 1 base, with 14 bases between them. Germline V lookup: CDR1 SEHNR, CDR2 FQNEAQ (reference sequence). The CDR3 runs to 15 residues. The CDR3 nucleotides are TGTGCCAGCAGCAGCAGGAAGGGGCGGAACACTGAAGCTTTCTTT. Its protein product is CASSSRKGRNTEAFF.

This clone was picked up a small number of times. At the DNA level, this CDR3 is encoded by other sequences in the same sample as well. The V gene is TRBV7-2, the J gene TRBJ1-5, with TRBD1 matching over 7 bases. With V trimmed by 3 bases and J by 4 bases, 0 bases remained unmatched. This CDR3 comprises 13 residues. Germline assignment: CDR1 SGHTA and CDR2 FQGNSA. Written as DNA, the CDR3 is TGTGCCAGCAGCTTGACAGGGAATCAGCCCCAGCATTTT. This gives the protein CASSLTGNQPQHF. The full variable domain, rest sourced from reference TRBV7-2 and TRBJ1-5, is GAGVSQSPSNKVTEKGKDVELRCDPISGHTALYWYRQSLGQGLEFLIYFQGNSAPDKSGLPSDRFSAERTGGSVSTLTIQRTQQEDSAVYLCASSLTGNQPQHFGDGTRLSIL.

The V call is TRBV6-5, the J call TRBJ1-2; no clear D. Germline CDR1 is MNHEY and CDR2 is SVGAGI. V was cut by 2 bases and J by 3 bases, with 7 bases left in between. CDR3 length: 13 amino acids. DNA of the CDR3: TGTGCCAGCAGTTACGAAGGAGACTATGGCTACACCTTC. Translating gives CASSYEGDYGYTF.

This clone was counted a few times. The chain links TRBV5-1 to TRBJ2-5; 7 positions match TRBD2. With V trimmed by 0 bases and J by 4 bases, 15 bases remained unmatched. This CDR3 spans 18 amino acids. CDR1 SGHRS and CDR2 YFSETQ come from the germline V gene. The CDR3 DNA sequence: TGCGCCAGCAGCTTGGGGGTGGGAGGGCCTGGCGTAGGAGAGACCCAGTACTTC. This translates into CASSLGVGGPGVGETQYF.

The rearrangement links TRBV6-2 or TRBV6-3 to TRBJ2-7, with D tentatively TRBD2 (5 bases). The germline gives CDR1 MNHEY, CDR2 SVGEGT. The CDR3 contains 12 residues. Trimming took 6 bases from V and 3 from J, leaving 9 bases between them. The DNA of the CDR3 is TGTGCCAGCAGCCCCGGGGACTACGAGCAGTACTTC. This encodes CASSPGDYEQYF.

A few counts support this clone. This chain links TRBV11-3 with TRBJ1-1; D remains ambiguous. Germline V CDR1 and CDR2: SGHNT, YENEEA. Trimming took 5 bases from V and 0 from J, leaving 7 bases between them. CDR3 size: 13 residues. Here the CDR3 DNA reads TGTGCCAGCAGCCAACACCTGAACACTGAAGCTTTCTTT. Its translation is CASSQHLNTEAFF.

This rearrangement joins TRBV5-1 to TRBJ2-7; perhaps TRBD2 as D (6 bases). CDR3 length equals 12 residues. V lost 2 bases, J lost 5 bases, and 8 bases lay in between. Germline V gene data show CDR1 as SGHRS and CDR2 as YFSETQ. CDR3 sequence (DNA): TGCGCCAGCAGCTTTGGAGGGGACGAGCAGTACTTC. This gives the protein CASSFGGDEQYF.

The chain uses TRBV4-1 and TRBJ1-1, with D possibly TRBD1 on 5 matching bases. Germline V gives CDR1 MGHRA, CDR2 YSYEKL. Trimming removed 1 base at V and 3 bases at J, with 12 bases between. This CDR3 is 15 amino acids long. As DNA, the CDR3 is TGCGCCAGCAGCCAAGCAAGGGGATCTGACACTGAAGCTTTCTTT. It translates to CASSQARGSDTEAFF.

The chain couples TRBV7-3 to TRBJ2-2, with a tentative D call TRBD2 (5 bases). Germline CDR1 reads SGHTA; CDR2 reads FQGTGA. The CDR3 is 14 amino acids. V lost 2 bases and J 6 bases, leaving 10 bases between the germline ends. The CDR3: CASSLDEGSGELFF. For the CDR3, the DNA is TGTGCCAGCAGCTTAGATGAGGGCTCCGGGGAGCTGTTTTTT.

The chain joins TRBV19 to TRBJ1-2, with D possibly being TRBD1 (6 bases). The CDR3 sequence is 15 residues long. CDR1 LNHDA and CDR2 SQIVND come from the germline V gene (reference sequence). With 0 bases removed from V and 5 bases from J, the gap between germline ends came to 13 bases. CDR3 amino acids: CASSIDRVRGYGYTF. The CDR3 DNA reads as TGTGCCAGTAGTATAGATCGCGTCAGGGGATATGGCTACACCTTC.

This chain connects TRBV11-2 to TRBJ2-7; 8 bases are shared with TRBD1. The V gene's germline CDR1 is SGHAT and CDR2 FQNNGV. The CDR3 has 14 residues. Unmatched junction bases numbered 4, after V lost 0 bases and J lost 6 bases. The CDR3 protein is CASSLDIRGPEQYF. The CDR3 DNA reads as TGTGCCAGCAGCTTAGATATCAGGGGGCCCGAGCAGTACTTC.

V and J are TRBV6-1 and TRBJ1-5, with TRBD1 matching over 7 bases. CDR3 length equals 15 residues. V was pared by 3 bases and J by 3 bases, with 5 bases of the junction left unmatched. The V gene's germline CDR1 is MNHNS and CDR2 SASEGT. The DNA for the CDR3 is TGTGCCAGCAGTGACACAGGGGCATACAATCAGCCCCAGCATTTT. It yields the protein CASSDTGAYNQPQHF.

This clone was seen a few times. The chain joins TRBV11-3 to TRBJ2-1; TRBD2 matches at 7 bases. The length of the CDR3 is 15 residues. Germline CDR1 SGHNT, CDR2 YENEEA. Losses at the gene ends were 5 bases for V and 0 bases for J; bases not matched to a gene: 4. Here the CDR3 reads CASSGRGSSYNEQFF. The DNA for the CDR3 is TGTGCCAGCAGCGGGCGGGGGAGCTCCTACAATGAGCAGTTCTTC.

The chain has TRBV28 and TRBJ2-1, with 11 positions matching TRBD1. CDR1 is MDHEN, CDR2 SYDVKM, per germline. CDR3 length: 15 amino acids. Unmatched junction bases numbered 8, after V lost 7 bases and J lost 6 bases. CDR3 sequence reads: CASTPQDRGLNEQFF. CDR3 sequence (DNA): TGTGCCAGCACCCCACAGGACAGGGGGCTCAATGAGCAGTTCTTC.

The genes are TRBV27 and TRBJ1-1; 9 bases are a match to TRBD1. V gave up 2 bases and J gave up 6 bases; unmatched junction bases: 4. The CDR3 spans 14 residues. Germline CDR1 is MNHEY and CDR2 is SMNVEV (reference sequence). The CDR3 protein is CASSLGTGLPEAFF. The CDR3 region has the DNA TGTGCCAGCAGTTTAGGGACAGGGCTCCCTGAAGCTTTCTTT.

The chain is built from TRBV18 and TRBJ2-5, with D unresolved. Trimming left V 6 bases short and J 2 bases short, with 13 bases between. Germline lookup yields CDR1 KGHSH and CDR2 LQKENI. The CDR3 contains 14 residues. In nucleotides, the CDR3 is TGTGCCAGCTCCCTACCCGACACTCAAGAGACCCAGTACTTC. Amino acid sequence: CASSLPDTQETQYF.

This clone was seen more than once but under ten times. The chain couples TRBV27 to TRBJ2-2; 10 bases fit TRBD2. The V segment lost 1 base and the J segment 4 bases; nucleotides outside the gene matches: 6. The CDR3 length is 17 residues. CDR1 MNHEY and CDR2 SMNVEV come from the germline V gene (reference sequence). The CDR3, as DNA: TGTGCCAGCAGTTTATTACCTAGCGGGGGAGTCACCGGGGAGCTGTTTTTT. This gives the protein CASSLLPSGGVTGELFF.

The gene calls are TRBV29-1 and TRBJ2-3, with TRBD1 identical over 7 bases. This CDR3 has 13 amino acids. The V segment lost 3 bases and the J segment 1 base; nucleotides outside the gene matches: 1. Germline CDR1 and CDR2: SQVTM and ANQGSEA. The CDR3 DNA sequence: TGCAGCGTTGATACAGGGGGCACAGATACGCAGTATTTT. Amino acids: CSVDTGGTDTQYF.

This rearrangement joins TRBV27 to TRBJ1-5; 10 nucleotides line up with TRBD1. V was pared by 9 bases and J by 7 bases, with 9 bases of the junction left unmatched. CDR1 is MNHEY and CDR2 is SMNVEV in the germline V gene (reference sequence). The CDR3 consists of 14 residues. This chain's CDR3 is CASWTGGSGQPQHF. CDR3 coding DNA: TGTGCCAGTTGGACAGGGGGGTCGGGACAGCCCCAGCATTTT.

V is TRBV27 and J is TRBJ2-5, with D possibly TRBD2 on 6 matching bases. Trimming stripped 2 bases from V and 5 bases from J, with 18 bases between. CDR3 size: 16 residues. The germline CDR1 and CDR2 sequences are MNHEY and SMNVEV (reference sequence). For the CDR3, the DNA is TGTGCCAGCAGTTTAGTACTAGCCGGCGGTGGGGAGACCCAGTACTTC. This codes for CASSLVLAGGGETQYF.